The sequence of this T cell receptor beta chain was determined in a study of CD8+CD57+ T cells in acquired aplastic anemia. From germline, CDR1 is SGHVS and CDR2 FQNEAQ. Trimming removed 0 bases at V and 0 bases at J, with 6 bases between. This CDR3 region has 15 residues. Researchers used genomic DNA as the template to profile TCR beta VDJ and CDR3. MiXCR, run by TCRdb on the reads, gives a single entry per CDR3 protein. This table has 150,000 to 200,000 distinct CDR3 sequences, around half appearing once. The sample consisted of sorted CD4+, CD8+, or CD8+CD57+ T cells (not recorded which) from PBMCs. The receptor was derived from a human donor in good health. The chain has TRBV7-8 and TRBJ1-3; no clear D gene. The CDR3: CASSLARISGNTIYF. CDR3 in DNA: TGTGCCAGCAGCTTAGCCCGGATCTCTGGAAACACCATATATTTT.